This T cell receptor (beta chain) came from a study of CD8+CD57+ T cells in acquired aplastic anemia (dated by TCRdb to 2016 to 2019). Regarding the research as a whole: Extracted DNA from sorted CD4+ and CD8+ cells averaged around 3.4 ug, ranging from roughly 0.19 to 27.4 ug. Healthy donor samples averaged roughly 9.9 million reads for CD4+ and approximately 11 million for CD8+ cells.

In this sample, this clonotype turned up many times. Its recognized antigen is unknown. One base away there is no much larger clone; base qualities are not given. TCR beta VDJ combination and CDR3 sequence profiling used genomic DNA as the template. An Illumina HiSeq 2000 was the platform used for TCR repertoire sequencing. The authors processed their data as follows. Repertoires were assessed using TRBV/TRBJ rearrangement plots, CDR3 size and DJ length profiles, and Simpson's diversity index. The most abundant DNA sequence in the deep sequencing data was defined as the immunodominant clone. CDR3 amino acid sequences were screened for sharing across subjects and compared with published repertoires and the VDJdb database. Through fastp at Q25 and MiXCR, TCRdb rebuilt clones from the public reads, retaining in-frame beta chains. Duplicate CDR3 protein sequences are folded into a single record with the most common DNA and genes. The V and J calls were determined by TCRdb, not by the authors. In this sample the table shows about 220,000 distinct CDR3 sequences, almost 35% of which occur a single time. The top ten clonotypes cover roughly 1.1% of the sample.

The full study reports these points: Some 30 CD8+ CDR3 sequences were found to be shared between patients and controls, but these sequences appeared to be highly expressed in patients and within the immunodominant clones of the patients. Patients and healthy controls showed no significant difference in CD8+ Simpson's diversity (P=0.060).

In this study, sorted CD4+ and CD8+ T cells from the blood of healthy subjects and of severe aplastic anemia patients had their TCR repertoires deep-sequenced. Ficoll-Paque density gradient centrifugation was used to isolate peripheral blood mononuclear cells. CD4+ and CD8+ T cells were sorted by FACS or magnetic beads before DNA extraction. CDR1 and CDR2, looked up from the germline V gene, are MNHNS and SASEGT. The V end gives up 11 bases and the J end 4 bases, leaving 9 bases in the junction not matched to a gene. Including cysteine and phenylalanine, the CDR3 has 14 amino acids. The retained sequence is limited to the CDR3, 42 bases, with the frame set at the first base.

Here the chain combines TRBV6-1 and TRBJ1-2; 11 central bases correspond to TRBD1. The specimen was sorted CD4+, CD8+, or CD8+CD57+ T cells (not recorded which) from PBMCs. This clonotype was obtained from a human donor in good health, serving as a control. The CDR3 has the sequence CASQDRGRTYGYTF. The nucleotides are TGTGCCTCCCAGGACAGGGGGCGGACCTATGGCTACACCTTC.